This T cell receptor (beta chain) was identified in a study of shared clonotypes between healthy human individuals. Study-wide results and limits: A limitation of the genetic and exposure-history diversity represented arose from few donors. Estimated richness values were generally larger in naive subsets than in memory subsets. Incomplete sequencing of sorted subsets was indicated by rarefaction despite large depth.

Notes on this clone: The antigen remains unidentified.

Each of the donors was a healthy adult who was HIV-negative and had not had a recent acute infection or vaccination. The repertoire was sequenced with immunoSEQ multiplex PCR; TCRdb's copy has only in-frame clones and lacks some. The data show roughly 2.4 million clones, roughly 95% seen once. The TCR was taken from a man aged 18 to 30 in good health. Sequenced sample: naive CD4+ T cells sorted from blood. As to subset: CD45RA+ positively selected.

The CDR3 bases are TGTGCCAGCAGTGAAGATGGGGGACAGGGCATCGGGGAGCTGTTTTTT. It yields the protein CASSEDGGQGIGELFF. The chain combines TRBV2 with TRBJ2-2; TRBD1 agrees at 9 bases. Trimming removed 1 base from V and 7 bases from J; junction bases left unmatched: 7. The CDR3 covers 16 residues. Germline lookup yields CDR1 SNHLY and CDR2 FYNNEI.